These 31 T cell receptor beta chains share one sample of origin, sequenced in a study of blood T cell repertoires in COVID-19. Method: immunoSEQ multiplex PCR; TCRdb's copy keeps in-frame clones and lacks some. The data contain 120,000 or so clones, about 90% of them singletons. Material for sequencing was peripheral blood. These receptors were taken from a woman between 45 and 60 years old with active or convalescent COVID-19.

The rearrangement joins TRBV6-2 or TRBV6-3 to TRBJ2-4; 12 bases map to TRBD2. Germline CDR1 and CDR2: MNHEY and SVGEGT. The CDR3 contains 16 residues. Germline trimming cut 6 bases from V and 6 bases from J; bases unmatched to any gene: 9. The CDR3 bases are TGTGCCAGCAGCCGAGAACTAGCGGGAGGCGGAAACATTCAGTACTTC. Its protein is CASSRELAGGGNIQYF.

The rearrangement joins TRBV24-1 to TRBJ1-1, with a tentative D call TRBD1 (6 bases). Germline CDR1 reads KGHDR; CDR2 reads SFDVKD. V gave up 5 bases and J gave up 5 bases, with 14 bases separating them. The CDR3 runs 14 residues. The CDR3 region has the DNA TGTGCCACCAGTGCGGGGGGAGGGGGAACTGAAGCTTTCTTT. It yields the protein CATSAGGGGTEAFF.

This clone was detected only a few times. This rearrangement joins TRBV4-2 to TRBJ2-7; D not certain. V shed 1 base and J shed 3 bases, with 7 bases lying between them. CDR1 and CDR2 from the germline V gene are LGHNA and YNFKEQ. There are 13 residues in the CDR3. CDR3 nucleotides: TGTGCCAGCAGCCAAGGTCCAGTCTACGAGCAGTACTTC. This sequence encodes CASSQGPVYEQYF.

This chain uses TRBV27 with TRBJ1-5, with D perhaps TRBD1 (6 bases). Germline loops: CDR1 MNHEY, CDR2 SMNVEV (reference sequence). Trimming left V 5 bases short and J 1 base short, with 9 bases between. The CDR3 totals 14 residues. The CDR3 DNA sequence: TGTGCCAGCAGTGGACAGTTCAGCAATCAGCCCCAGCATTTT. This encodes CASSGQFSNQPQHF.

V is TRBV6-6 and J is TRBJ1-2; D gene ambiguous. Germline CDR1 is MNHNY and CDR2 is SVGAGI (reference sequence). V was trimmed by 7 bases and J by 2 bases, leaving 8 bases between them. This CDR3 spans 12 amino acids. Here the CDR3 DNA reads TGTGCCAGCACCCCAGGCAACTATGGCTACACCTTC. Translating it yields CASTPGNYGYTF.

This chain links TRBV2 with TRBJ1-2; TRBD1 matches 8 bases. Germline CDR1 is SNHLY and CDR2 is FYNNEI. This CDR3 comprises 14 residues. The ends lost 7 bases at V and 8 bases at J; junction bases unmatched: 12. The CDR3 bases are TGTGCCAGCACCCCGGACAGGGAAATTCGGGGCTACACCTTC. Amino acid sequence: CASTPDREIRGYTF.

The chain links TRBV6-2 or TRBV6-3 to TRBJ1-6, with D perhaps matching TRBD1 (5 bases). V lost 4 bases to trimming and J lost 6 bases, with 10 bases between them. This CDR3 region has 14 residues. CDR1 and CDR2 (germline): MNHEY, SVGEGT. CDR3 bases: TGTGCCAGCAGTTTGGCGACAGTTAATTCACCCCTCCACTTT. It encodes CASSLATVNSPLHF.

The chain joins TRBV5-1 to TRBJ2-2; 11 nucleotides agree with TRBD2. The CDR3 extends over 16 amino acids. Per the germline V gene, CDR1 is SGHRS and CDR2 is YFSETQ. With 4 bases clipped from V and 1 base from J, the junction kept 3 bases outside the gene matches. The CDR3 DNA sequence: TGCGCCAGCAGCAGAGGGACTAGCGGGAACACCGGGGAGCTGTTTTTT. It encodes CASSRGTSGNTGELFF.

This clone was observed once. This chain links TRBV6-5 with TRBJ2-2; no clear D. V lost 1 base to trimming and J lost 6 bases, with 6 bases between them. CDR3 length: 13 residues. The V gene's germline CDR1 is MNHEY and CDR2 SVGAGI. The CDR3 spells CASSYYSPGELFF. DNA of the CDR3: TGTGCCAGCAGTTACTATAGCCCCGGGGAGCTGTTTTTT.

The CDR3 DNA reads as TGTGCCAGCAGTTTAGGGGCGGCGGAGTTCACAGATACGCAGTATTTT. Translation: CASSLGAAEFTDTQYF. The J gene is TRBJ2-3, the V gene TRBV27, with D possibly TRBD1 on 5 matching bases. Trimming removed 2 bases from V and 2 bases from J, with 14 bases in between. Germline loops: CDR1 MNHEY, CDR2 SMNVEV (reference sequence). The CDR3 has 16 amino acids.

The rearrangement joins TRBV2 to TRBJ2-1, with TRBD2 matching over 8 bases. CDR1 is SNHLY, CDR2 FYNNEI, per germline. The CDR3 extends over 13 amino acids. The V and J ends lost 11 bases and 1 base, in that order; junction bases with no gene match: 4. The CDR3 DNA is TGTGCCGGAACGGGAGGGTCCTACAATGAGCAGTTCTTC. Its protein product is CAGTGGSYNEQFF.

For this clone: Other DNA variants within this sample encode the same CDR3. The rearrangement joins TRBV28 to TRBJ2-5; D is ambiguous. V lost 1 base to trimming and J lost 4 bases, with 7 bases between them. The germline V gene has CDR1 MDHEN and CDR2 SYDVKM. The CDR3 has 13 residues. The CDR3 here is CASSLSGLETQYF. DNA of the CDR3: TGTGCCAGCAGTTTATCCGGTTTAGAGACCCAGTACTTC.

The rearrangement uses TRBV29-1 and TRBJ2-3; 10 bases are shared with TRBD1. CDR3 length equals 15 residues. V gave up 3 bases and J gave up 3 bases; unmatched junction bases: 6. Germline CDR1 SQVTM, CDR2 ANQGSEA. CDR3 protein: CSVDGDRGGTDTQYF. The CDR3 coding sequence is TGCAGCGTTGATGGGGACAGGGGCGGGACAGATACGCAGTATTTT.

The chain links TRBV3-1 (or the pseudogene TRBV3-2) to TRBJ1-1; the match to TRBD1 covers 8 bases. Germline V CDR1 and CDR2: LGHDT, YNNKEL (reference sequence). This CDR3 region has 12 residues. V lost 2 bases, J lost 11 bases, and 4 bases stayed unmatched. DNA for the CDR3: TGTGCCAGCAGCCAAAACAGGGGGGGTGCTTTCTTT. This codes for CASSQNRGGAFF.

The rearrangement uses TRBV12-3 or TRBV12-4 and TRBJ2-7; 7 nucleotides match TRBD1. Trimming removed 8 bases from V and 3 bases from J; junction bases left unmatched: 7. CDR3 length: 13 residues. The DNA for the CDR3 is TGTGCCAGCTCAGGGGGTCTCTTCTACGAGCAGTACTTC. It specifies CASSGGLFYEQYF.

The chain employs TRBV11-3 and TRBJ2-5; no clear D. Trimming took off 4 bases at V and 5 bases at J, with 8 bases between the two ends. Germline loops: CDR1 SGHNT, CDR2 YENEEA. This CDR3 comprises 12 residues. The CDR3 sequence: CASSSGRETQYF. As DNA, the CDR3 is TGTGCCAGCAGCTCTGGCAGGGAGACCCAGTACTTC.

V gene TRBV5-6 combines with J gene TRBJ1-3; D not certain. The length of the CDR3 is 15 residues. Trimming pared 2 bases from V and 0 bases from J, leaving 9 bases between. The germline gives CDR1 SGHDT, CDR2 YYEEEE. CDR3 coding DNA: TGTGCCAGCAGCTTCCCCGCGAGCTCTGGAAACACCATATATTTT. Its protein is CASSFPASSGNTIYF.

The J gene is TRBJ2-7, the V gene TRBV6-1; maybe TRBD2 (6 bases). V lost 0 bases and J 1 base, leaving 10 bases between the germline ends. The CDR3 covers 15 residues. The germline V gene encodes CDR1 MNHNS and CDR2 SASEGT. The CDR3 loop reads CASSEAAGWSYEQYF. CDR3 nucleotide sequence: TGTGCCAGCAGTGAAGCGGCGGGATGGTCCTACGAGCAGTACTTC.

The V and J genes are TRBV7-9 and TRBJ1-3; 7 bases fit TRBD1. The CDR3 extends over 15 amino acids. V lost 6 bases to trimming and J lost 3 bases; unmatched junction nucleotides: 8. The germline gives CDR1 SEHNR, CDR2 FQNEAQ (reference sequence). CDR3 amino acids: CASSLDRVGGNTIYF. The CDR3 bases are TGTGCCAGCAGTCTCGACAGGGTTGGTGGAAACACCATATATTTT.

The J gene is TRBJ2-2, the V gene TRBV6-5; 11 positions agree with TRBD2. Germline CDR1 and CDR2: MNHEY and SVGAGI. V was pared by 5 bases and J by 5 bases, with 1 base of the junction left unmatched. This CDR3 spans 14 amino acids. The CDR3 coding sequence is TGTGCCAGCAGTAGGACTAGCGGGACCGGGGAGCTGTTTTTT. This gives the protein CASSRTSGTGELFF.

V usage is TRBV6-5 and J usage is TRBJ1-2; D possibly corresponds to TRBD1 (5 bases). The germline CDR1 and CDR2 sequences are MNHEY and SVGAGI. Trimming left V 0 bases short and J 8 bases short, with 16 bases between. This CDR3 is 15 amino acids long. The CDR3 is CASSYSRAGYEGYTF. As DNA, the CDR3 is TGTGCCAGCAGTTACTCTCGGGCAGGGTATGAAGGCTACACCTTC.

The chain joins TRBV7-9 to TRBJ2-4; 7 nucleotides line up with TRBD1. J was trimmed by 5 bases and V by 5 bases; bases with no gene match: 6. There are 14 residues in the CDR3. Germline V gene lookup returns CDR1 SEHNR and CDR2 FQNEAQ (reference sequence). The CDR3 nucleotides read TGTGCCAGCAGCCCCGACAGGGCGCAAAACATTCAGTACTTC. Translating it yields CASSPDRAQNIQYF.

In DNA, the CDR3 is TGTGCCAGCAGTTACTCCCGGGTTTTCAATCAGCCCCAGCATTTT. The encoded protein is CASSYSRVFNQPQHF. The rearrangement links TRBV6-5 to TRBJ1-5; no clear D. Deletions cut 0 bases from V and 3 bases from J, with 9 bases between. Germline CDR1 MNHEY, CDR2 SVGAGI. The CDR3 extends over 15 amino acids.

The CDR3 sequence is CSASNGQVIFTEAFF. The CDR3 DNA reads as TGCAGTGCTAGTAACGGACAGGTTATCTTCACTGAAGCTTTCTTT. The rearrangement joins TRBV20-1 to TRBJ1-1; 7 bases fit TRBD1. CDR3 size: 15 residues. V shed 3 bases and J 4 bases; nucleotides not matched to a gene: 11. Germline CDR1 reads DFQATT; CDR2 reads SNEGSKA (reference sequence).

This rearrangement joins TRBV15 to TRBJ2-2, with TRBD2 as a possible D gene (6 bases). Trimming removed 0 bases at V and 2 bases at J, with 16 bases between. Per the germline V gene, CDR1 is LNHNV and CDR2 is YYDKDF (reference sequence). CDR3 length: 18 amino acids. In nucleotides, the CDR3 is TGTGCCACCAGCAGAGATTATAGGTTCGGGGGTAACACCGGGGAGCTGTTTTTT. It is translated as CATSRDYRFGGNTGELFF.

J is TRBJ2-1 and V is TRBV27; 16 nucleotides line up with TRBD2. The CDR3 spans 17 residues. V dropped 5 bases and J dropped 4; count of bases not matched to a gene: 5. Looked up from germline, CDR1 is MNHEY and CDR2 is SMNVEV (reference sequence). Here the CDR3 DNA reads TGTGCCAGCAGTCCCGGGACTAGCGGGAGGGTTTACAATGAGCAGTTCTTC. Translation: CASSPGTSGRVYNEQFF.

This chain links TRBV27 with TRBJ2-3; TRBD2 agrees at 7 bases. The CDR3 totals 16 residues. The V gene end was trimmed by 6 bases and the J gene end by 7 bases; junction bases not matched to a gene: 16. CDR1 MNHEY and CDR2 SMNVEV come from the germline V gene (reference sequence). CDR3 DNA sequence: TGTGCCAGCAGAGGGGCACCTGCGGGAGAAGGGAATACGCAGTATTTT. Translating it yields CASRGAPAGEGNTQYF.

The V gene is TRBV5-1, the J gene TRBJ2-7; 13 bases are a match to TRBD2. Trimming removed 0 bases from V and 4 bases from J; junction bases left unmatched: 7. The germline gives CDR1 SGHRS, CDR2 YFSETQ. CDR3 length: 17 amino acids. The CDR3 DNA reads TGCGCCAGCAGCTTGGAACTAGCGGGAGGGGTCGGGTACGAGCAGTACTTC. Protein sequence: CASSLELAGGVGYEQYF.

This clone appeared a single time. The chain carries TRBV3-1 (or the pseudogene TRBV3-2) and TRBJ2-5, with 8 bases aligning to TRBD2. Germline CDR1 reads LGHDT; CDR2 reads YNNKEL (reference sequence). The CDR3 loop spans 14 amino acids. With 0 bases clipped from V and 13 bases from J, the junction kept 10 bases outside the gene matches. In nucleotides, the CDR3 is TGTGCCAGCAGCCAAGAACCTAGCGGGTATTCCCGGTACTTC. Translated, it gives CASSQEPSGYSRYF.

This clone appeared a single time. The V and J genes are TRBV28 and TRBJ2-1; 10 bases align to TRBD1. The CDR3 length is 14 residues. Germline V CDR1 and CDR2: MDHEN, SYDVKM. Unmatched junction bases numbered 7, after V lost 8 bases and J lost 6 bases. In DNA, the CDR3 is TGTGCCAGCCACGACAGGGGGCGCGTCAATGAGCAGTTCTTC. Protein: CASHDRGRVNEQFF.

V is TRBV2 and J is TRBJ2-5, with D perhaps matching TRBD2 (6 bases). The germline V gene encodes CDR1 SNHLY and CDR2 FYNNEI. The V and J ends lost 8 bases and 1 base respectively, with 8 bases between them. The CDR3 covers 12 residues. Here the CDR3 reads CASGAGQETQYF. DNA of the CDR3: TGTGCCAGCGGAGCGGGCCAAGAGACCCAGTACTTC.